The clone carrying this TCR beta chain was found a few times. Its matching antigen is unknown. Its ends do not fully match the called genes, so a read error is possible. These data belong to a study of T-cell reconstitution after alpha-beta-depleted transplantation in children. Unique molecular identifiers tagged the TCRbeta library. TCRdb reanalysed the PCR reads using MiXCR and keeps one entry per CDR3 protein. In the table there are roughly 160,000 distinct CDR3 sequences, roughly 11% of which are singletons. Whole-study results and caveats: Surviving recipient T cells and intrathymic progenitors accounted for some patients' high TCRbeta diversity at day 60. Approximately two months post-transplant, alpha-beta T cells reportedly originated from several hundred expanded graft clones. Among T cells one year after transplant, newly produced cells accounted for most counts and diversity.

The germline CDR1 and CDR2 sequences are DFQATT and SNEGSKA (reference sequence). The CDR3 loop spans 16 amino acids. V gene TRBV20-1 combines with J gene TRBJ2-1, with D perhaps TRBD2 (7 bases). The TCR was taken from a boy between 2 and 10 years old with acute myeloid leukemia, due to receive a stem cell transplant. The sample in question was PBMCs, obtained before TCRalphabeta/CD19-depleted stem cell transplant. The CDR3 DNA is TGCTGTGCTACACGCCGCGGGGGCCTTTCCTACAATGAGCAGTTCTTC. This sequence encodes CCATRRGGLSYNEQFF.